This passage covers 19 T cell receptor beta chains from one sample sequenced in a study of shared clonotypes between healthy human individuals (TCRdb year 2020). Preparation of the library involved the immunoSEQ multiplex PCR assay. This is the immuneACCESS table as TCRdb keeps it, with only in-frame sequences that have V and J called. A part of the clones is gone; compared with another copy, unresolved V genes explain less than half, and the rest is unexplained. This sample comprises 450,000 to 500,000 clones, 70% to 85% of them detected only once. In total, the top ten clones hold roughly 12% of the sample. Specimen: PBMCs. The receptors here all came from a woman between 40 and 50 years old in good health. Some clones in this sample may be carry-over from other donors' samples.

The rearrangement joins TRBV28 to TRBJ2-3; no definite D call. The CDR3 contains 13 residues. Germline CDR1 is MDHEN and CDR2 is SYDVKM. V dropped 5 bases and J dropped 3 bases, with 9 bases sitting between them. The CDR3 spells CASSAALTDTQYF. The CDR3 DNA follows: TGTGCCAGCAGTGCGGCTTTAACAGATACGCAGTATTTT.

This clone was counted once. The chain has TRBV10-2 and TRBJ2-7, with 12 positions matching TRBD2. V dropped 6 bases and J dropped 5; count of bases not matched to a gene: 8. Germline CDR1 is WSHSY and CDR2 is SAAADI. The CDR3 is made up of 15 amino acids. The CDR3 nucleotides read TGCGCCAGCAGGAGTCTAGCGGGAGGGCCGCACGAGCAGTACTTC. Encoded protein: CASRSLAGGPHEQYF.

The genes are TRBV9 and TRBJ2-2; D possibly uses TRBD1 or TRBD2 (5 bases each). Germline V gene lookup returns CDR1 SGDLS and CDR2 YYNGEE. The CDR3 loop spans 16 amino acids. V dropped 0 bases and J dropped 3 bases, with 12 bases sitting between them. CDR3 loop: CASSVDEGTYTGELFF. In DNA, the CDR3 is TGTGCCAGCAGCGTAGACGAGGGGACCTACACCGGGGAGCTGTTTTTT.

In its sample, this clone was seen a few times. The CDR3 loop is CASSAGTGGEQYF. In DNA, the CDR3 is TGTGCCAGCAGCGCCGGGACAGGGGGAGAGCAGTACTTC. This sequence joins TRBV5-5 and TRBJ2-7; TRBD1 agrees at 11 bases. The CDR3 loop spans 13 amino acids. V lost 4 bases and J lost 7; bases outside the gene matches: 4. The germline V gene encodes CDR1 SGHKS and CDR2 YYEKEE (reference sequence).

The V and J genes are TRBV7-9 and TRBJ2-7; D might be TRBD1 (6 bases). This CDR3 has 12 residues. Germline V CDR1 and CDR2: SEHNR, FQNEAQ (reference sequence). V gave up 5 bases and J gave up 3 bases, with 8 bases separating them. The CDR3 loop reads CASSKTGYEQYF. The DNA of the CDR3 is TGTGCCAGCAGCAAGACAGGCTACGAGCAGTACTTC.

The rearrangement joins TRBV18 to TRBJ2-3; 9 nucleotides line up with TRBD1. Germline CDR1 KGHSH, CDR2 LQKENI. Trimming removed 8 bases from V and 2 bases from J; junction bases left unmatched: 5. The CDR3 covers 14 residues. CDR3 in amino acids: CASLGTGLTDTQYF. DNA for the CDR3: TGTGCCAGCCTAGGGACAGGGCTCACAGATACGCAGTATTTT.

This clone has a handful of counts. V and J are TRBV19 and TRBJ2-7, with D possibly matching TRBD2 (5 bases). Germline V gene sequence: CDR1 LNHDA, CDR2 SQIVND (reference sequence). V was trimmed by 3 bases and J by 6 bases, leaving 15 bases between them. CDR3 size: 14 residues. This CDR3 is CASSMVPGSSEQYF. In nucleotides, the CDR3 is TGTGCCAGTAGTATGGTCCCGGGGAGCAGCGAGCAGTACTTC.

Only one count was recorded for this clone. This CDR3 is CASSRAGDGYGYTF. The CDR3 DNA reads as TGTGCCAGCAGCAGGGCAGGGGATGGGTATGGCTACACCTTC. V usage is TRBV7-9 and J usage is TRBJ1-2; maybe TRBD1 (6 bases). The CDR3 has 14 amino acids. Trimming shortened V by 5 bases and J by 5 bases, and 15 bases separated the two germline ends. Germline V CDR1 and CDR2: SEHNR, FQNEAQ (reference sequence).

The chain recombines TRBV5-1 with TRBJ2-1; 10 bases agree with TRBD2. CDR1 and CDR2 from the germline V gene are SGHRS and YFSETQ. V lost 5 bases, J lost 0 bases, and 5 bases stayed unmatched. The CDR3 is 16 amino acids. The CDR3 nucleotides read TGCGCCAGCAGACGAGCGGGAGGGCCCTCCTACAATGAGCAGTTCTTC. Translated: CASRRAGGPSYNEQFF.

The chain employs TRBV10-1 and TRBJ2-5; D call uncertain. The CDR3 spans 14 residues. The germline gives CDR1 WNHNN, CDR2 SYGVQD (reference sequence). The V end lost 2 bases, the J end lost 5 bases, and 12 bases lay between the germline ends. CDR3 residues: CASSETGGRETQYF. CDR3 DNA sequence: TGCGCCAGCAGTGAGACGGGTGGCCGGGAGACCCAGTACTTC.

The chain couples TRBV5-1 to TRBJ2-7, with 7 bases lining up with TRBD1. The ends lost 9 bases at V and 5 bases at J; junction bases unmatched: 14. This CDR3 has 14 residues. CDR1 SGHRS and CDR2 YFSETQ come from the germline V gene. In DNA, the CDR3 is TGCGCCACTCAGCTTTGGGGACAGAACGACGAGCAGTACTTC. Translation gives CATQLWGQNDEQYF.

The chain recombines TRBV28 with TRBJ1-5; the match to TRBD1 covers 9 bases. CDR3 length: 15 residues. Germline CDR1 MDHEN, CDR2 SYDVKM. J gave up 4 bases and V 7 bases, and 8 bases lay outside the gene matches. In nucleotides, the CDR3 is TGTGCCAGCACCCTACAGGGGGCAACGAATCAGCCCCAGCATTTT. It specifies CASTLQGATNQPQHF.

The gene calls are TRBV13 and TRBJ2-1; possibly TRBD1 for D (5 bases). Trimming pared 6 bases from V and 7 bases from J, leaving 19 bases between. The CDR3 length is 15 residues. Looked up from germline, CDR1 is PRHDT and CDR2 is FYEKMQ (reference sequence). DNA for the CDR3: TGTGCCAGCAGTCTAGGGGCCTCAACGATAAATGAGCAGTTCTTC. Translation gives CASSLGASTINEQFF.

The CDR3 DNA is TGTGCCAGCAGCTTAGGGACTAGCGGGAGGGCCCGGCAAGAGACCCAGTACTTC. Protein: CASSLGTSGRARQETQYF. The rearrangement links TRBV7-9 to TRBJ2-5, with 15 bases fitting TRBD2. There are 18 residues in the CDR3. Germline V gene lookup returns CDR1 SEHNR and CDR2 FQNEAQ (reference sequence). J gave up 2 bases and V 1 base, and 5 bases lay outside the gene matches.

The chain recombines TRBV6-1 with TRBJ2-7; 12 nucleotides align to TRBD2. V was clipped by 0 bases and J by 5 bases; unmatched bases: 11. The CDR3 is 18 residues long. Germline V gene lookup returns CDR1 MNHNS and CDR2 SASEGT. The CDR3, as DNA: TGTGCCAGCAGTGAAGCGATACCCGGGACTAGCGGGCGCCACGAGCAGTACTTC. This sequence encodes CASSEAIPGTSGRHEQYF.

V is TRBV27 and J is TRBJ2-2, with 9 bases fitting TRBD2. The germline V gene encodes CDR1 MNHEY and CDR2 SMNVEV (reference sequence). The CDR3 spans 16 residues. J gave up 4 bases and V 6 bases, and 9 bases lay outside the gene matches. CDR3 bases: TGTGCCAGCAGCCTAGCGGGGACATGGGGCACCGGGGAGCTGTTTTTT. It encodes CASSLAGTWGTGELFF.

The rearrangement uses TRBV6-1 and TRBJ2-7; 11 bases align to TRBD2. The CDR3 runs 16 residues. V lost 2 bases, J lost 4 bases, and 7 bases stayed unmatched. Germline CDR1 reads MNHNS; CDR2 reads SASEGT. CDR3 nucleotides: TGTGCCAGCAGTGAACCAAGACTAGCGGGGAAGTACGAGCAGTACTTC. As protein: CASSEPRLAGKYEQYF.

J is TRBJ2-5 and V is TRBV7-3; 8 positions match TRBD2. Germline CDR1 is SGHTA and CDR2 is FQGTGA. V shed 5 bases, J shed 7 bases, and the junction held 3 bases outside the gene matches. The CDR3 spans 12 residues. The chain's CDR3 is CASSREGGTQYF. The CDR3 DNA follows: TGTGCCAGCAGCCGGGAGGGCGGGACCCAGTACTTC. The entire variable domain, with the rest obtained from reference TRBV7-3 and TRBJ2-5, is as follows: GAGVSQTPSNKVTEKGKYVELRCDPISGHTALYWYRQSLGQGPEFLIYFQGTGAADDSGLPNDRFFAVRPEGSVSTLKIQRTERGDSAVYLCASSREGGTQYFGPGTRLLVL.

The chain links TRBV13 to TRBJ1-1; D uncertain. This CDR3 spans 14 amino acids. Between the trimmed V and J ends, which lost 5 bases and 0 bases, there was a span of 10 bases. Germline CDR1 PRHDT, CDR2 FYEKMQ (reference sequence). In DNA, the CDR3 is TGTGCCAGCAGCCTCACGGCGGTGAACACTGAAGCTTTCTTT. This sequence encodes CASSLTAVNTEAFF.